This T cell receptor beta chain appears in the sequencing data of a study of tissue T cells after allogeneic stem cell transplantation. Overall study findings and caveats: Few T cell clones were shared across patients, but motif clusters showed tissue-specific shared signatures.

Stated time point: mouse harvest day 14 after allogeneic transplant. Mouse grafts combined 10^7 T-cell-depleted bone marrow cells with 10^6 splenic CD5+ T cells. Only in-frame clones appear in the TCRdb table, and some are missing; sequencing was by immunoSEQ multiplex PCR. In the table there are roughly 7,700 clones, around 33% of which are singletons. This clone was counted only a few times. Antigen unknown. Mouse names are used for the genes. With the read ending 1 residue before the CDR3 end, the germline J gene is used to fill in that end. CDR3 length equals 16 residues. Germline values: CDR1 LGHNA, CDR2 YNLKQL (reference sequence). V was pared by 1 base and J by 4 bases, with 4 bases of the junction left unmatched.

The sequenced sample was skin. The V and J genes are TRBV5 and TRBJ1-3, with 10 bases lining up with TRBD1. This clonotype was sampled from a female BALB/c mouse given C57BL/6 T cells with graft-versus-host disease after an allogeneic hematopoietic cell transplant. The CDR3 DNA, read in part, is TGTGCCAGCAGCCAAGGACAGGGGGCGCTAGGAAATACGCTCTAT. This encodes CASSQGQGALGNTLY. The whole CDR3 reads CASSQGQGALGNTLYF.